This T cell receptor (beta chain) derives from a study of blood T cell repertoires in COVID-19 (TCRdb year 2020). Notes on the research overall: Collaborator samples came from the United States, Italy and Spain and covered acute and convalescent phases of COVID-19. The prospective study material was composed of cDNA or gDNA derived from T cells, B-cell-depleted T cells, or PBMCs. The dataset comprised deeply sampled blood TCRbeta repertoires from subjects exposed to, actively infected with, or recovered from COVID-19. The repertoires were released in a freely available public database intended as a resource for research on the immune response to SARS-CoV-2. Samples came from the ongoing ImmuneRACE study (first 160 participants) plus 1,254 subjects from 6 global collaborators. Sample metadata almost always included a de-identified subject ID, COVID-19 status, age in years and sex. Where available, HLA class I and class II types were taken from metadata supplied by the sample provider and were not determined by assay-based typing.

TCRbeta CDR3 regions were amplified from genomic DNA by means of the immunoSEQ Assay, a bias-controlled multiplex PCR. The authors' analysis ran thus. Nucleated cell counts per sample were estimated from amplification of reference gene primers within the assay. To quantify the absolute abundance of each unique TCRbeta CDR3 rearrangement, sequence reads were collapsed and filtered. Productive Simpson clonality was computed per sample as the square root of Simpson's diversity index over productive rearrangements. TCRdb provides this immuneACCESS table in a form limited to in-frame rearrangements. Some clones are lacking; in checked studies, under half of them reflect an unresolved V gene, and why the rest are absent is not known. That table gives V, J and clone size, and the DNA gave D and trimming. A total of approximately 450,000 clones appear in this sample, roughly 85% of them only once. Of the sample, about 2% is held by the ten largest clones.

As for this clone: Its cognate antigen has yet to be identified. No qualities accompany the bases; no much larger clone lies one base away.

In the prospective study, participants were roughly 18 to 100 years old, resided in about two dozen geographic areas of the United States, and were enrolled through a virtual design. In the prospective study, cohorts were assigned on the basis of participant-reported clinical history obtained from a screening survey and a study questionnaire. Mobile phlebotomists in the prospective study collected whole blood, serum and a nasopharyngeal or oropharyngeal swab from every participant. Over an approximately two-month period, participants in the prospective study had the option of providing additional blood draws and questionnaires. Prospective study blood samples were shipped either frozen or at room temperature before DNA extraction. Study-wide conclusions, independent of this receptor: Clinical and demographic metadata were provided uncurated, with the amount varying by source and participant.

This clonotype originated in a woman between 18 and 29 years old with acute COVID-19. The sequencing sample was made of PBMCs or T cells enriched from blood (not recorded which).

The CDR3 reads as follows: CASSGGLGSPLHF. The DNA sequence reads TGTGCCAGCAGTGGGGGGCTGGGATCACCCCTCCACTTT. The rearrangement combines TRBV2 with TRBJ1-6; the D gene is possibly TRBD1, with 6 bases matching. V sheds 4 bases and J sheds 10 bases, leaving 11 bases between their ends. Taken from cysteine to phenylalanine, the CDR3 has 13 residues. Just CDR3 DNA is preserved here, 39 bases in frame from base 1. Based on the germline V gene, the CDR1 and CDR2 sequences are SNHLY and FYNNEI.